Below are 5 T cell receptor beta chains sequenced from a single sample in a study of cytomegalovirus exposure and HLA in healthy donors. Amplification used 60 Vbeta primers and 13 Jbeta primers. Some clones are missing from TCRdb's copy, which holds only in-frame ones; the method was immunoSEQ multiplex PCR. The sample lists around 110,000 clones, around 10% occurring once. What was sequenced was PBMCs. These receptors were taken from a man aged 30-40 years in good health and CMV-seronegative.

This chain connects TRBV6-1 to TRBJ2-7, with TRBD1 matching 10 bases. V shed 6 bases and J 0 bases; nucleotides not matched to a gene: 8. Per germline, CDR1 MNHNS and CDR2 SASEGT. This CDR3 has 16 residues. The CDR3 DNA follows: TGTGCCAGCAGAGAAACGGGACAGGGGCCCTCCTACGAGCAGTACTTC. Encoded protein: CASRETGQGPSYEQYF.

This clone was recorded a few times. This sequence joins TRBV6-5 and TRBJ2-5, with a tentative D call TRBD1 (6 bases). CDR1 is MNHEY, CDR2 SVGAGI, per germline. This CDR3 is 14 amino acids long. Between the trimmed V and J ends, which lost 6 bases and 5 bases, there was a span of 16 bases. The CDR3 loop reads CASRAGATLETQYF. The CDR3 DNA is TGTGCCAGCAGGGCAGGGGCGACCCTTGAGACCCAGTACTTC.

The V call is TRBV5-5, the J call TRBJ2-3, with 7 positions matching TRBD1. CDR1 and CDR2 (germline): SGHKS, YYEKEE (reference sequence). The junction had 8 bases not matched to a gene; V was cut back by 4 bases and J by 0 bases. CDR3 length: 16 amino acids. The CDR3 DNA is TGTGCCAGCAGCGTATACAGGGGAGAGAGCACAGATACGCAGTATTTT. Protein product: CASSVYRGESTDTQYF.

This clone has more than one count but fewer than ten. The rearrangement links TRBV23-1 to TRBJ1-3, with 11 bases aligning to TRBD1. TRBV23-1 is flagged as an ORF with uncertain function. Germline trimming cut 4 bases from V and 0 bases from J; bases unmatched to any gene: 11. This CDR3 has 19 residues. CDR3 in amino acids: CASSLTRDRGLPSGNTIYF. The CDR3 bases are TGCGCCAGCAGTCTCACCCGGGACAGGGGGTTACCCTCTGGAAACACCATATATTTT.

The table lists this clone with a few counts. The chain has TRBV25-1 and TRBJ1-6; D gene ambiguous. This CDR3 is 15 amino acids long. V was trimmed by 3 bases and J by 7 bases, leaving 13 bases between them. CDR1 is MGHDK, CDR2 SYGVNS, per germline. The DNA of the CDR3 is TGTGCCAGCAGTGATTATGGAACGCGGAATTCACCCCTCCACTTT. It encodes CASSDYGTRNSPLHF.